This T cell receptor beta chain appears in the sequencing data of a study of blood T cell repertoires in COVID-19 (dated by TCRdb to about 2020). About the investigation overall: The collaborator samples originated in the United States, Italy and Spain and spanned the acute and convalescent phases of COVID-19. The material from the prospective study consisted of cDNA or gDNA derived from T cells, B-cell-depleted T cells, or PBMCs. The dataset comprised deeply sampled blood TCRbeta repertoires from subjects exposed to, actively infected with, or recovered from COVID-19. A freely available public database, intended as a resource for researchers studying the immune response to SARS-CoV-2, is where the repertoires were released. Samples were obtained from the ongoing ImmuneRACE study (first 160 participants) and from some 1,200 subjects provided by 6 global collaborators. A de-identified subject ID, COVID-19 status, age in years and sex were almost always included in the sample metadata. HLA class I and class II types, where available, came from metadata supplied by the sample provider rather than from assay-based typing.

This clone has only one observation. Its antigen has not been determined. No per-base quality is available; no much larger clone lies one base away. The collaborating institutions used their own protocols to collect whole blood in K2EDTA tubes. For TCRbeta analysis, collaborators shipped samples in one of three forms: frozen whole blood, isolated PBMCs, or DNA extracted from either of those sample types. The immunoSEQ Assay, a bias-controlled multiplex PCR, was used to amplify TCRbeta CDR3 regions from genomic DNA. Turning to the authors' computational methods: Nucleated cell counts per sample were estimated from amplification of reference gene primers within the assay. Sequence reads were collapsed and filtered to measure the absolute abundance of every unique TCRbeta CDR3 rearrangement. Productive Simpson clonality was computed per sample as the square root of Simpson's diversity index over productive rearrangements. TCRdb holds this immuneACCESS table with in-frame rearrangements only. Some clones are missing; in checked studies, unresolved V genes explain under half, and the rest has no known cause. V and J calls and clone size are as listed in that table; D and trimming were resolved from the DNA. The sample contains fewer than 250,000 clones, roughly 80% of them found a single time. The top ten constitute approximately 2.5% of the sample.

What the research found in general, with its limitations: The amount of clinical and demographic metadata varied by source and participant and was provided uncurated.

Counted from cysteine to phenylalanine, this CDR3 has 16 amino acids. The DNA shown is the 48-base CDR3, in frame from base 1. CDR1 and CDR2, per the germline V gene (reference sequence), are MNHEY and SMNVEV. Trimming removed 5 bases from V and 4 bases from J; the gene matches leave 5 bases unexplained. The TCR sequence derives from a woman in her seventies with active or convalescent COVID-19. The sequenced material came from peripheral blood. The chain was built from TRBV27 and TRBJ2-2, with 12 bases aligning to TRBD2. CDR3 protein: CASSARLAGVTGELFF. The DNA sequence is given as TGTGCCAGCAGTGCCCGACTAGCGGGAGTCACCGGGGAGCTGTTTTTT.